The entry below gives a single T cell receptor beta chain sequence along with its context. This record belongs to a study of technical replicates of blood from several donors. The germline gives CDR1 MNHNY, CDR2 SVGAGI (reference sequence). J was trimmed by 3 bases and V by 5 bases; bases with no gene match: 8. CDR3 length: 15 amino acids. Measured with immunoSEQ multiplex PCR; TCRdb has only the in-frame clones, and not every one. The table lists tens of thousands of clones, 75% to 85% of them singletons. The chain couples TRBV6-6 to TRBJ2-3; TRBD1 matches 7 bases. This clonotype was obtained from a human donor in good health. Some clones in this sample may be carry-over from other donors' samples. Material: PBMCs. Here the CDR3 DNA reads TGTGCCAGCAGTCACGGGGACAGAGAGACAGATACGCAGTATTTT. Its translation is CASSHGDRETDTQYF.